This T cell receptor (beta chain) was captured in a study of human T cells and chemical hapten exposure. About the study: Women made up most patients, who had alopecia areata, totalis or universalis. General study results and limits: There were significantly more large CDR3 similarity clusters among expanded TCRs than among controls.

Time point specified: patch test 2, 6 weeks after DPC sensitization. Treatment reported: therapeutic diphenylcyclopropenone sensitization with weekly scalp DPC. Blood sampling preceded each patch test application. Germline values: CDR1 DFQATT, CDR2 SNEGSKA (reference sequence). Trimming removed 8 bases from V and 0 bases from J, with 26 bases in between. The CDR3 consists of 19 residues. It was the library that attached unique molecular identifiers to individual cDNA molecules. TCRdb independently ran MiXCR on the RACE reads; one entry per CDR3 protein. The table records approximately 91,000 distinct CDR3 sequences, 11% of them present only once. Concerning this clonotype itself: What it binds is not known.

The TCR comes from a man between 18 and 35 years old with alopecia areata. Some clones in this sample may be carry-over from other donors' samples. The rearrangement links TRBV20-1 to TRBJ1-6, with no clear D. Sequences were derived from whole blood, sampled in connection with sensitization to the hapten diphenylcyclopropenone (DPC). CDR3 bases: TGCAGTATCCTCGAAAGGGTCGATGACCAGAGCTCCTATAATTCACCCCTCCACTTT. It translates to CSILERVDDQSSYNSPLHF.